This T cell receptor (beta chain) was recorded in a study of blood T cell repertoires in COVID-19. Clones were read by immunoSEQ multiplex PCR, and TCRdb kept only the in-frame ones, dropping some. The sample has 400,000 or so clones, approximately 90% seen once. This clone came up a few times. The source of this sequence is a man aged 18 to 29 with COVID-19, enrolled during active disease. The sequenced sample was peripheral blood.

In DNA, the CDR3 is TGTGCCAGCGGAAGCGACAGTAACACTGAAGCTTTCTTT. Protein sequence: CASGSDSNTEAFF. The V gene is TRBV6-6, the J gene TRBJ1-1; the D gene is possibly TRBD1 (5 bases). V was pared by 8 bases and J by 2 bases, with 12 bases between. CDR3 length: 13 residues. Per the germline V gene, CDR1 is MNHNY and CDR2 is SVGAGI (reference sequence).